The sequence of this T cell receptor beta chain was determined in a study of blood T cell repertoires in COVID-19 (dated by TCRdb to 2019 to 2021). Describing the broader study: Collaborator samples came from the United States, Italy and Spain and covered acute and convalescent phases of COVID-19. The prospective study material was composed of cDNA or gDNA derived from T cells, B-cell-depleted T cells, or PBMCs. Subjects who had been exposed to COVID-19, were actively infected with it, or had recovered from it provided the deeply sampled blood TCRbeta repertoires that made up the dataset. The repertoires were released in a freely available public database meant as a resource for research on the immune response to SARS-CoV-2. The samples were drawn from two sources: the first 160 participants of the ongoing ImmuneRACE study, and 1,200 or so subjects contributed by 6 global collaborators. Sample metadata almost always included a de-identified subject ID, COVID-19 status, age in years and sex. Where available, HLA class I and class II types were obtained from metadata supplied by the sample provider rather than from assay-based typing. Here is what the overall study found, with its caveats: The quantity of clinical and demographic metadata differed by source and by participant and was supplied without curation.

Measured from the cysteine to the phenylalanine, the CDR3 is 14 residues long. The CDR3 DNA has 42 bases and is translated from base 1. The V end loses 1 base and the J end loses 1 base, and a stretch of 8 bases separates them. For CDR1 and CDR2, the germline V gene lists SGHRS and YFSETQ. The immunoSEQ Assay, a bias-controlled multiplex PCR, was used to amplify TCRbeta CDR3 regions from genomic DNA. As for how the authors treated the data: The number of nucleated cells in each sample was estimated by amplification of reference gene primers within the assay. To quantify the absolute abundance of each unique TCRbeta CDR3 rearrangement, sequence reads were collapsed and filtered. Productive Simpson clonality was computed per sample as the square root of Simpson's diversity index over productive rearrangements. Not all clones reach the TCRdb copy of this immuneACCESS table, which keeps in-frame sequences only. Checked studies attribute under half of the gap to unresolved V genes and leave the rest unexplained. That table is the source of V, J and clone size, and D and trimming were worked out from the DNA. Counted in this sample were more than 90,000 clones; around 85% of them appeared once. The ten largest account for roughly 2.6% of the sample.

The collaborating institutions used their own protocols to collect whole blood in K2EDTA tubes. For TCRbeta analysis, collaborators shipped samples in one of three forms: frozen whole blood, isolated PBMCs, or DNA extracted from either of those sample types. In regard to this clone: Its antigen has not been determined. No qualities accompany the bases; no much larger clone lies one base away. Other DNA sequences in this sample translate to the same CDR3.

Specimen: peripheral blood. The origin of this receptor is a man aged 50 or older with acute or convalescent COVID-19. The sequence joins TRBV5-1 to TRBJ1-1; the D gene is not confidently resolved. The bases are TGCGCCAGCAGCTTGAAGGGAGGGAACACTGAAGCTTTCTTT. Its translation is CASSLKGGNTEAFF.